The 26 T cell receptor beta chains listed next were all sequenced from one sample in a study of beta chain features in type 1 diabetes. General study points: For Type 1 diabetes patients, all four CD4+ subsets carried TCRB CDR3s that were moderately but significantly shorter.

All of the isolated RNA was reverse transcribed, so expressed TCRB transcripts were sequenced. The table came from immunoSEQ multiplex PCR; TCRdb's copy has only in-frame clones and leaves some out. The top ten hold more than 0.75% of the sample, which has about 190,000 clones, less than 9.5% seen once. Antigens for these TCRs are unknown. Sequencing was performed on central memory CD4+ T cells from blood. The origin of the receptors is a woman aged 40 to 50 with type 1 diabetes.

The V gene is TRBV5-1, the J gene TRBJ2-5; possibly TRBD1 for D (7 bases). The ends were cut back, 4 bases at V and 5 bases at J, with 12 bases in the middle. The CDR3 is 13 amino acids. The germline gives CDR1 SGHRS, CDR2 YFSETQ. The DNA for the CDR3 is TGCGCCAGCAGCCGGACAGGAGGGGAGACCCAGTACTTC. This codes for CASSRTGGETQYF.

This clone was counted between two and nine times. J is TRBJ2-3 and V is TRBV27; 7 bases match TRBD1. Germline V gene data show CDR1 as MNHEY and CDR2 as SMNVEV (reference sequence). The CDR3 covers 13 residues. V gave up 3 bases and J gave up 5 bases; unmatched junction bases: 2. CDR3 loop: CASSFTGVDTQYF. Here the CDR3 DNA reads TGTGCCAGCAGTTTTACAGGGGTAGATACGCAGTATTTT.

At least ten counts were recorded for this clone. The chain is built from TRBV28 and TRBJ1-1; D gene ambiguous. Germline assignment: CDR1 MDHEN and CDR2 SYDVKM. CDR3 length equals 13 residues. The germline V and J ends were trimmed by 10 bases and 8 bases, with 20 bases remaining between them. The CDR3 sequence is CAIGDSGTREAFF. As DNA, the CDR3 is TGTGCCATTGGCGACTCCGGAACGAGGGAAGCTTTCTTT.

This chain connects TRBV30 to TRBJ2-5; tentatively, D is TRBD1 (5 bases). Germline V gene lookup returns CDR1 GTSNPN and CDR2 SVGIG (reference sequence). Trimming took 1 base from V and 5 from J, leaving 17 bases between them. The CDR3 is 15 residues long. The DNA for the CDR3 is TGTGCCTGGAGTGATCGCGGCAGGGAATGGGAGACCCAGTACTTC. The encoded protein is CAWSDRGREWETQYF.

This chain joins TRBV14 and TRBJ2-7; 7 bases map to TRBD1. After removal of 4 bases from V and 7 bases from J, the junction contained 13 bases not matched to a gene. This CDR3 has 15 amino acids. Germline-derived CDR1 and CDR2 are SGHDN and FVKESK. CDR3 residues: CASSPWGKGGGEQYF. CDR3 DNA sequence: TGTGCCAGCAGCCCCTGGGGTAAAGGGGGCGGAGAGCAGTACTTC.

CDR3 coding DNA: TGTGCCAGCAGCCAAGAAGTCGCGGGAGCGGGGAACACTGAAGCTTTCTTT. Protein sequence: CASSQEVAGAGNTEAFF. The chain couples TRBV4-2 to TRBJ1-1; D not resolved. V was trimmed by 0 bases and J by 1 base, leaving 15 bases between them. CDR1 is LGHNA, CDR2 YNFKEQ, per germline. CDR3 length: 17 residues.

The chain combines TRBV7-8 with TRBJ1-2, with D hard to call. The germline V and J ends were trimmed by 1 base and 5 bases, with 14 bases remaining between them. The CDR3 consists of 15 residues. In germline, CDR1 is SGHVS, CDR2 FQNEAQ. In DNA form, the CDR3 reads TGTGCCAGCAGCTTAGTAGAATGGGCAGAGTATGGCTACACCTTC. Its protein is CASSLVEWAEYGYTF.

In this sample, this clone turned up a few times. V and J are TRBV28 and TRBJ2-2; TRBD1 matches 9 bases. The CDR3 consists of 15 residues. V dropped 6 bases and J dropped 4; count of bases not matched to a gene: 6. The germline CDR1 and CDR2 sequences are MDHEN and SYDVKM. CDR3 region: CASRGTGRGTGELFF. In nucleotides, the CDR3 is TGTGCCAGCAGGGGGACAGGGCGAGGCACCGGGGAGCTGTTTTTT.

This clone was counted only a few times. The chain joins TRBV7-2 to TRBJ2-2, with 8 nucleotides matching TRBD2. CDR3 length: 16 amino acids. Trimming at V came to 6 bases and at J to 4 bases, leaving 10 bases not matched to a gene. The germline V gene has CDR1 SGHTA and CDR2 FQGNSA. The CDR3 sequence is CASSSVSGGRTGELFF. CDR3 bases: TGTGCCAGCAGTTCCGTAAGCGGGGGTCGCACCGGGGAGCTGTTTTTT.

CDR3 residues: CASSLAGGQRGETQYF. The CDR3 region has the DNA TGTGCCAGCAGTCTTGCGGGGGGTCAACGGGGGGAGACCCAGTACTTC. The gene calls are TRBV5-4 and TRBJ2-5; 8 bases are shared with TRBD2. The V gene's germline CDR1 is SGHNT and CDR2 YYREEE (reference sequence). The V gene end was trimmed by 5 bases and the J gene end by 5 bases; junction bases not matched to a gene: 14. This CDR3 has 16 amino acids.

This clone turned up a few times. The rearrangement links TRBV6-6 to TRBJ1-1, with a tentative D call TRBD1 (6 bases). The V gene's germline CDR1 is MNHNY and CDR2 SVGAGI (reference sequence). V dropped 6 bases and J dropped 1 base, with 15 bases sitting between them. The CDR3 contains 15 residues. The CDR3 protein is CASRSGHLKNTEAFF. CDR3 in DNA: TGTGCCAGCAGGTCGGGACACCTAAAGAACACTGAAGCTTTCTTT.

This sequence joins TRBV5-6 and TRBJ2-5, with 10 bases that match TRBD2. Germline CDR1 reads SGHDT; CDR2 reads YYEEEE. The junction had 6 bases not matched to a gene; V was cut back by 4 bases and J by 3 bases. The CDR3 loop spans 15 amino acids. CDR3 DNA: TGTGCCAGCAGCCTACTCCTAGCGGGGGAAGAGACCCAGTACTTC. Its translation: CASSLLLAGEETQYF.

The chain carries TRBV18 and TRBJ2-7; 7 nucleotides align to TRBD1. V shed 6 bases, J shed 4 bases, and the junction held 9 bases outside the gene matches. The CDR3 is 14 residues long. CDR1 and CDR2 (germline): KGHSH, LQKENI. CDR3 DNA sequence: TGTGCCAGCTCCCGGGAAGGGGGCTCGTACGAGCAGTACTTC. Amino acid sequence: CASSREGGSYEQYF.

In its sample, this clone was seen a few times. CDR3 bases: TGCGCCAGCAGCTTGACTACAGGGCGGAATGAGCAGTTCTTC. This translates into CASSLTTGRNEQFF. V gene TRBV5-1 combines with J gene TRBJ2-1, with D perhaps TRBD1 (6 bases). The CDR3 consists of 14 residues. Germline V lookup: CDR1 SGHRS, CDR2 YFSETQ. With 1 base removed from V and 7 bases from J, the gap between germline ends came to 12 bases.

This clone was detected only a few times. DNA of the CDR3: TGTGCCAGCAGCGACCGAGCGGTTAGCACAGATACGCAGTATTTT. It specifies CASSDRAVSTDTQYF. The rearrangement joins TRBV9 to TRBJ2-3; TRBD2 is a possible D gene (5 bases). In germline, CDR1 is SGDLS, CDR2 YYNGEE. The CDR3 totals 15 residues. Trimming left V 3 bases short and J 0 bases short, with 11 bases between.

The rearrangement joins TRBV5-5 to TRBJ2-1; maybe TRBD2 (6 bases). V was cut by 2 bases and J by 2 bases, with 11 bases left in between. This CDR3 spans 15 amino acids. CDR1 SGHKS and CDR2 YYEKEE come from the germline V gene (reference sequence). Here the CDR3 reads CASSFRGEAYNEQFF. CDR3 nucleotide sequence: TGTGCCAGCAGCTTTCGAGGGGAGGCCTACAATGAGCAGTTCTTC.

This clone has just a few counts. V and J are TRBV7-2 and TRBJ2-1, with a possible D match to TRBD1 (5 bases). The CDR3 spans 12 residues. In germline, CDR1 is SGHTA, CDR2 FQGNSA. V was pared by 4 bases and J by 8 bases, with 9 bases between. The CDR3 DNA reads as TGTGCCAGCAGCTCCCAGGGTGATGAGCAGTTCTTC. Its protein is CASSSQGDEQFF. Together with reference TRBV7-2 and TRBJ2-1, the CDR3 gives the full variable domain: GAGVSQSPSNKVTEKGKDVELRCDPISGHTALYWYRQSLGQGLEFLIYFQGNSAPDKSGLPSDRFSAERTGGSVSTLTIQRTQQEDSAVYLCASSSQGDEQFFGPGTRLTVL.

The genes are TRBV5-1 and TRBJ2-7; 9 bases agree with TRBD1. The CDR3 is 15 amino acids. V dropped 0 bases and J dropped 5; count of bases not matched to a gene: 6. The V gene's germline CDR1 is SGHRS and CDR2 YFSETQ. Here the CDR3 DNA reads TGCGCCAGCAGCTTGGCCGGGACAGGGTACCACGAGCAGTACTTC. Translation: CASSLAGTGYHEQYF.

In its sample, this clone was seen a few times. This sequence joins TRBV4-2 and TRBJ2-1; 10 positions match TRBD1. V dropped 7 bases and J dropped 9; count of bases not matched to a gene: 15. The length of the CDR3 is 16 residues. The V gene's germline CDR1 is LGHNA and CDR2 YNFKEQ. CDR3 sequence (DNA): TGTGCCAGCACCTTGTCGAGGGGACAGGGGAGGAGTGAGCAGTTCTTC. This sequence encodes CASTLSRGQGRSEQFF.

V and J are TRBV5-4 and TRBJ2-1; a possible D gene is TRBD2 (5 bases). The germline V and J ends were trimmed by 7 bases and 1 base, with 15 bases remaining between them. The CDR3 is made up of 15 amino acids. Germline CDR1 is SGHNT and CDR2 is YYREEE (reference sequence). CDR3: CASFNRAGSYNEQFF. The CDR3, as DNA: TGTGCCAGCTTTAATCGGGCGGGTTCCTACAATGAGCAGTTCTTC.

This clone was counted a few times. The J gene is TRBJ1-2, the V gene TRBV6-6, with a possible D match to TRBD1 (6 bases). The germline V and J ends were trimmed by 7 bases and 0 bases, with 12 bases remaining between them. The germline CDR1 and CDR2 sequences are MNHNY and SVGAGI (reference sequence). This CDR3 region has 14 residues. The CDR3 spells CASNTGNTNYGYTF. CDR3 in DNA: TGTGCCAGCAATACAGGGAACACTAACTATGGCTACACCTTC.

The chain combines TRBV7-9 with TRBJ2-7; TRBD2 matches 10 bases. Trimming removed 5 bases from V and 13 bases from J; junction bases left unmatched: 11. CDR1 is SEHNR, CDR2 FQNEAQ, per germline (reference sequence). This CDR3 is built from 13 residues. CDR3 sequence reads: CASSPRASGSKYF. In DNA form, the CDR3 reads TGTGCCAGCAGCCCCAGAGCTAGCGGGAGTAAATACTTC.

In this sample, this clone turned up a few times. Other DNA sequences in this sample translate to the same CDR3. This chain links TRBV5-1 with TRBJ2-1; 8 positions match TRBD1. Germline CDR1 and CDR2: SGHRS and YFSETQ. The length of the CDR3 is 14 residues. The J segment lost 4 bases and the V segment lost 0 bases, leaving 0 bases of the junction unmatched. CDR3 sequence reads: CASSLGQGYNEQFF. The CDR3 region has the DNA TGCGCCAGCAGCTTGGGACAGGGGTACAATGAGCAGTTCTTC. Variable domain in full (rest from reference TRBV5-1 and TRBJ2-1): KAGVTQTPRYLIKTRGQQVTLSCSPISGHRSVSWYQQTPGQGLQFLFEYFSETQRNKGNFPGRFSGRQFSNSRSEMNVSTLELGDSALYLCASSLGQGYNEQFFGPGTRLTVL.

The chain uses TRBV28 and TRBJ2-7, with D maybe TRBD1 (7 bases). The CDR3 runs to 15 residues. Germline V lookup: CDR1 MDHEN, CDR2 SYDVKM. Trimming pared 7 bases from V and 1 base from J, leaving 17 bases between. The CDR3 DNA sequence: TGTGCCAGCATCGAGACAGGGAGGTTATCCTACGAGCAGTACTTC. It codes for CASIETGRLSYEQYF.

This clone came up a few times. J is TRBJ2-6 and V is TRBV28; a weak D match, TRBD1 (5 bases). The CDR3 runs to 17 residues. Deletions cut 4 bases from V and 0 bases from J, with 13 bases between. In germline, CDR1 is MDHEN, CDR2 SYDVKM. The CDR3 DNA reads TGTGCCAGCAGTTCCCATTCGACAGACTCTGGGGCCAACGTCCTGACTTTC. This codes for CASSSHSTDSGANVLTF.

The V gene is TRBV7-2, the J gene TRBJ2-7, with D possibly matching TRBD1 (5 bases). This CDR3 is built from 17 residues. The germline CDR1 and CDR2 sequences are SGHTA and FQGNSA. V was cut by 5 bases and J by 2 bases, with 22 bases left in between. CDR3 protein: CASSPRGRSTFTYEQYF. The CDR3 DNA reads TGTGCCAGCAGCCCAAGGGGCAGATCAACCTTTACCTACGAGCAGTACTTC.